The 26 T cell receptor beta chains reported below all come from one sample, sequenced in a study of cytomegalovirus exposure and HLA in healthy donors. In the PCR, 60 Vbeta and 13 Jbeta primers were used. Generated by immunoSEQ multiplex PCR, the TCRdb table keeps only in-frame clones and is missing some. The sample consists of 90,000 to 140,000 clones, around 70% of them appearing once. Source material: PBMCs. These receptors were collected from a young man in good health and CMV-seronegative.

Notes on this clone: At one of its ends the junction is not consistent with the germline gene, which may arise from a read error. The chain links TRBV7-7 to TRBJ2-7, with 8 bases aligning to TRBD2. Per the germline V gene, CDR1 is SSHAT and CDR2 is FNYEAQ (reference sequence). There are 13 residues in the CDR3. CDR3 in amino acids: CASSRSGDYEQYF. DNA for the CDR3: TGTGCTAGCAGCCGTAGCGGGGACTACGAGCAGTACTTC.

The V call is TRBV7-2, the J call TRBJ2-7; 11 bases match TRBD2. After removal of 1 base from V and 7 bases from J, the junction contained 9 bases not matched to a gene. This CDR3 is built from 16 residues. Germline V gene lookup returns CDR1 SGHTA and CDR2 FQGNSA. CDR3 in DNA: TGTGCCAGCAGCTTAGTTGGGACTAGCGGATCGGCGGAGCAGTACTTC. As protein: CASSLVGTSGSAEQYF.

Worth noting for this clone: One junction end disagrees with the germline gene, perhaps due to a read error. The chain is built from TRBV11-3 and TRBJ2-3; D may be TRBD1 (6 bases). Germline assignment: CDR1 SGHNT and CDR2 YENEEA. This CDR3 has 13 amino acids. The CDR3 region is CASSLYRDDMQYF. In DNA form, the CDR3 reads TGTGCCAGCAGCTTATACAGGGACGATATGCAGTATTTT.

The V call is TRBV11-2, the J call TRBJ2-7; 8 bases fit TRBD1. The CDR3 spans 14 residues. V lost 5 bases and J lost 3; bases outside the gene matches: 6. CDR1 and CDR2 (germline): SGHAT, FQNNGV. The CDR3 DNA sequence: TGTGCCAGCAGCCTCGGACAGGGAGGCTACGAGCAGTACTTC. Translating gives CASSLGQGGYEQYF.

In this sample, this clone turned up a few times. The chain uses TRBV19 and TRBJ1-1; the match to TRBD1 covers 10 bases. Trimming at V came to 2 bases and at J to 5 bases, leaving 8 bases not matched to a gene. Germline CDR1 is LNHDA and CDR2 is SQIVND (reference sequence). The CDR3 runs 16 residues. The CDR3 sequence: CASSILTGGALTEAFF. CDR3 nucleotides: TGTGCCAGTAGTATACTGACAGGGGGCGCGTTGACTGAAGCTTTCTTT.

The chain carries TRBV10-3 and TRBJ2-1; D is unresolved. Between the trimmed V and J ends, which lost 2 bases and 4 bases, there was a span of 9 bases. The germline CDR1 and CDR2 sequences are ENHRY and SYGVKD. The CDR3 extends over 14 amino acids. CDR3 region: CAISETGTYNEQFF. CDR3 nucleotides: TGTGCCATCAGTGAGACGGGTACATACAATGAGCAGTTCTTC.

This clone occurred once. The chain recombines TRBV30 with TRBJ2-5, with TRBD1 matching 8 bases. The CDR3 has 24 amino acids. Germline V CDR1 and CDR2: GTSNPN, SVGIG (reference sequence). With 1 base clipped from V and 4 bases from J, the junction kept 35 bases outside the gene matches. CDR3 protein: CAWSGPQPPDAGGRSSGVTETQYF. CDR3 sequence (DNA): TGTGCCTGGAGTGGGCCACAGCCCCCCGACGCAGGGGGCCGTTCGTCGGGGGTGACAGAGACCCAGTACTTC. The full variable domain, rest sourced from reference TRBV30 and TRBJ2-5, is SQTIHQWPATLVQPVGSPLSLECTVEGTSNPNLYWYRQAAGRGLQLLFYSVGIGQISSEVPQNLSASRPQDRQFILSSKKLLLSDSGFYLCAWSGPQPPDAGGRSSGVTETQYFGPGTRLLVL.

The CDR3 sequence: CASRGTDYNEQFF. CDR3 sequence (DNA): TGTGCCAGCAGGGGGACAGATTACAATGAGCAGTTCTTC. V is TRBV28 and J is TRBJ2-1, with TRBD1 matching over 7 bases. The CDR3 sequence is 13 residues long. Germline trimming cut 6 bases from V and 4 bases from J; bases unmatched to any gene: 3. Germline V lookup: CDR1 MDHEN, CDR2 SYDVKM.

The CDR3 bases are TGCGCCAGCAGCTTAAGGGGGATATCGGGAGATACGCAGTATTTT. Its translation: CASSLRGISGDTQYF. The chain links TRBV5-1 to TRBJ2-3; D is perhaps TRBD1 (6 bases). Germline V gene sequence: CDR1 SGHRS, CDR2 YFSETQ. This CDR3 has 15 residues. Trimming left V 2 bases short and J 5 bases short, with 15 bases between.

This clone was picked up a small number of times. The junction and the germline gene differ at one end; a read error may be behind it. The chain is built from TRBV7-7 and TRBJ2-1; TRBD2 matches 11 bases. The CDR3 has 17 amino acids. The germline V gene encodes CDR1 SSHAT and CDR2 FNYEAQ (reference sequence). CDR3 residues: CASSTELAGVNYNEQFF. Written as DNA, the CDR3 is TGTGCTAGCAGCACAGAACTAGCGGGAGTTAACTACAATGAGCAGTTCTTC. Using reference TRBV7-7 and TRBJ2-1 for the parts outside the CDR3, the full variable domain is GAGVSQSPRYKVTKRGQDVTLRCDPISSHATLYWYQQALGQGPEFLTYFNYEAQPDKSGLPSDRFSAERPEGSISTLTIQRTEQRDSAMYRCASSTELAGVNYNEQFFGPGTRLTVL.

This chain links TRBV19 with TRBJ2-7; D gene ambiguous. CDR1 is LNHDA, CDR2 SQIVND, per germline (reference sequence). The CDR3 is made up of 15 amino acids. The germline V and J ends were trimmed by 3 bases and 0 bases, with 12 bases remaining between them. This chain's CDR3 is CASSMRHLDSYEQYF. In nucleotides, the CDR3 is TGTGCCAGTAGTATGCGGCACCTGGACTCCTACGAGCAGTACTTC.

The chain uses TRBV19 and TRBJ1-4; D not certain. This CDR3 has 16 residues. Trimming shortened V by 4 bases and J by 5 bases, and 17 bases separated the two germline ends. The germline V gene encodes CDR1 LNHDA and CDR2 SQIVND (reference sequence). The CDR3 spells CASSTLNGQKNEKLFF. The DNA for the CDR3 is TGTGCCAGTAGTACCCTCAATGGTCAGAAAAATGAAAAACTGTTTTTT.

V usage is TRBV9 and J usage is TRBJ1-1; D call uncertain. Between the trimmed V and J ends, which lost 0 bases and 0 bases, there was a span of 3 bases. Germline V lookup: CDR1 SGDLS, CDR2 YYNGEE. This CDR3 has 13 amino acids. The CDR3 nucleotides read TGTGCCAGCAGCGTAGCAGTGAACACTGAAGCTTTCTTT. This gives the protein CASSVAVNTEAFF.

The rearrangement joins TRBV27 to TRBJ2-1, with a weak D call TRBD2 (6 bases). Trimming stripped 5 bases from V and 5 bases from J, with 16 bases between. This CDR3 is 15 amino acids long. CDR1 and CDR2 (germline): MNHEY, SMNVEV (reference sequence). CDR3 nucleotide sequence: TGTGCCAGCAGTGACTGGGACTCCAACCACAATGAGCAGTTCTTC. Translating gives CASSDWDSNHNEQFF.

This clone occurred once. This chain connects TRBV7-2 to TRBJ2-7; 8 nucleotides align to TRBD1. J was trimmed by 12 bases and V by 4 bases; bases with no gene match: 8. This CDR3 spans 12 amino acids. Germline V gene lookup returns CDR1 SGHTA and CDR2 FQGNSA. CDR3 residues: CASSSASGQGYF. The CDR3 DNA sequence: TGTGCCAGCAGCTCCGCCAGTGGACAGGGGTACTTC.

The rearrangement links TRBV5-4 to TRBJ1-2; 9 bases line up with TRBD1. V lost 0 bases, J lost 2 bases, and 5 bases stayed unmatched. Looked up from germline, CDR1 is SGHNT and CDR2 is YYREEE (reference sequence). The CDR3 is 16 residues long. CDR3: CASSLGGQGRNYGYTF. The CDR3 DNA reads as TGTGCCAGCAGCTTGGGGGGACAGGGACGGAACTATGGCTACACCTTC.

The chain carries TRBV6-1 and TRBJ1-1, with TRBD1 matching over 7 bases. V was pared by 4 bases and J by 5 bases, with 10 bases of the junction left unmatched. CDR1 is MNHNS and CDR2 is SASEGT in the germline V gene. The length of the CDR3 is 15 residues. For the CDR3, the DNA is TGTGCCAGCAGTGCAACCGACAGGGCGGGAACTGAAGCTTTCTTT. Its protein product is CASSATDRAGTEAFF.

This chain connects TRBV7-9 to TRBJ1-1; D unclear. CDR3 size: 16 residues. Germline assignment: CDR1 SEHNR and CDR2 FQNEAQ (reference sequence). Trimming stripped 0 bases from V and 0 bases from J, with 11 bases between. CDR3 sequence reads: CASSLAAGPLNTEAFF. The CDR3 DNA is TGTGCCAGCAGCTTAGCGGCAGGCCCATTGAACACTGAAGCTTTCTTT.

The V call is TRBV7-2, the J call TRBJ1-2; 7 positions agree with TRBD1. V lost 5 bases, J lost 0 bases, and 12 bases stayed unmatched. CDR3 length equals 17 residues. The germline gives CDR1 SGHTA, CDR2 FQGNSA. CDR3 coding DNA: TGTGCCAGCAGCCTAGGGAACAGGGGATTAGCTAACTATGGCTACACCTTC. Amino acid sequence: CASSLGNRGLANYGYTF.

This sequence joins TRBV4-3 and TRBJ2-7; 9 bases are a match to TRBD1. Germline trimming cut 5 bases from V and 2 bases from J; bases unmatched to any gene: 4. Germline V gene lookup returns CDR1 LGHNA and CDR2 YSLEER. There are 14 residues in the CDR3. CDR3 DNA: TGCGCCAGCAGCAAGCGACAGGGGGCCTACGAGCAGTACTTC. Protein product: CASSKRQGAYEQYF.

The rearrangement joins TRBV4-3 to TRBJ1-1; TRBD1 might be the D (5 bases). The V gene's germline CDR1 is LGHNA and CDR2 YSLEER. The CDR3 contains 14 residues. V lost 2 bases to trimming and J lost 7 bases, with 14 bases between them. The DNA for the CDR3 is TGCGCCAGCAGCCAAAGAGACCGAACAGGTGAAGCTTTCTTT. The encoded protein is CASSQRDRTGEAFF.

This clone was found a few times. The chain has TRBV11-3 and TRBJ1-2; TRBD1 matches at 7 bases. Germline V lookup: CDR1 SGHNT, CDR2 YENEEA. The CDR3 contains 13 residues. With 5 bases clipped from V and 10 bases from J, the junction kept 10 bases outside the gene matches. The CDR3 loop reads CASSETGTRAYTF. The CDR3 DNA reads TGTGCCAGCAGCGAGACAGGGACTCGCGCCTACACCTTC. Looking up the rest from reference TRBV11-3 and TRBJ1-2 gives the full variable domain: EAGVVQSPRYKIIEKKQPVAFWCNPISGHNTLYWYLQNLGQGPELLIRYENEEAVDDSQLPKDRFSAERLKGVDSTLKIQPAELGDSAVYLCASSETGTRAYTFGSGTRLTVV.

J is TRBJ2-3 and V is TRBV30; TRBD2 aligns across 7 bases. The CDR3 sequence is 15 residues long. The ends lost 4 bases at V and 0 bases at J; junction bases unmatched: 7. Germline CDR1 GTSNPN, CDR2 SVGIG (reference sequence). CDR3 in amino acids: CAWKLTSKSTDTQYF. CDR3 sequence (DNA): TGTGCCTGGAAGCTGACTAGCAAGAGCACAGATACGCAGTATTTT. Complete variable domain (other parts from reference TRBV30 and TRBJ2-3): SQTIHQWPATLVQPVGSPLSLECTVEGTSNPNLYWYRQAAGRGLQLLFYSVGIGQISSEVPQNLSASRPQDRQFILSSKKLLLSDSGFYLCAWKLTSKSTDTQYFGPGTRLTVL.

This chain joins TRBV19 and TRBJ1-3; a possible D gene is TRBD1 (5 bases). V gave up 5 bases and J gave up 0 bases, with 11 bases separating them. The germline V gene encodes CDR1 LNHDA and CDR2 SQIVND (reference sequence). The CDR3 is made up of 15 amino acids. The CDR3 loop reads CASSPGHYSGNTIYF. The CDR3 nucleotides are TGTGCCAGTAGTCCCGGACATTACTCTGGAAACACCATATATTTT.

V gene TRBV6-1 combines with J gene TRBJ2-1, with 8 bases identical to TRBD2. This CDR3 has 16 residues. CDR1 and CDR2 from the germline V gene are MNHNS and SASEGT. The V segment lost 1 base and the J segment 8 bases; nucleotides outside the gene matches: 10. CDR3 nucleotides: TGTGCCAGCAGTGAAGTAGCGGGGCTAGCAACCCATGAGCAGTTCTTC. Encoded protein: CASSEVAGLATHEQFF.

This clone has more than one count but fewer than ten. This chain uses TRBV30 with TRBJ2-3; 12 bases map to TRBD2. The CDR3 spans 17 residues. After removal of 2 bases from V and 0 bases from J, the junction contained 6 bases not matched to a gene. The germline gives CDR1 GTSNPN, CDR2 SVGIG (reference sequence). CDR3 nucleotides: TGTGCCTGGAGTTTGGGACTAGCGGGCGTGAGCACAGATACGCAGTATTTT. Translating it yields CAWSLGLAGVSTDTQYF.